This TCR beta chain was captured by sequencing in a study of blood T cells in healthy people across ages. Next came a second PCR, run for about 7 to 12 cycles, which used a sample-barcoded 5' primer along with a J-beta primer mix. At least 2.5 million CDR3-containing paired-end reads were obtained per sample. TCRdb ran MiXCR on the 5' RACE reads and lists one entry per CDR3 protein. Of about 2 million distinct CDR3 sequences in the sample, about 50% were seen once. Overall study findings and caveats: Naive T cell percentage by flow cytometry tracked strongly with beta diversity. The long-lived group displayed more naive CD4+ cells, plus higher diversity, than the aged donors did.

Of note for this clonotype: Its antigen is not identified.

This CDR3 is 16 amino acids long. V shed 0 bases and J shed 2 bases, with 12 bases lying between them. Germline values: CDR1 SGHVS, CDR2 FQNEAQ. The specimen sequenced was blood. The chain combines TRBV7-8 with TRBJ2-3, with D unclear. This TCR came from a woman in her thirties or forties in good health. The CDR3 sequence: CASSLALRANTDTQYF. The CDR3 DNA sequence: TGTGCCAGCAGCTTAGCGCTACGGGCCAACACAGATACGCAGTATTTT.